The rows below give T cell receptor beta chains drawn from one sample of a study of blood T cell repertoires in COVID-19. Profiled with immunoSEQ multiplex PCR; TCRdb holds only in-frame clones, not every one. The table shows roughly 200,000 clones, with roughly 90% occurring only once. Sequenced: PBMCs or T cells enriched from blood (not recorded which). The source is a woman aged 30 to 39 who had recovered from COVID-19. CDR3s include the opening cysteine and the closing phenylalanine or tryptophan. The D gene is left open where the match is weak. Clone size is given for some rows only: seen once, a few or many times, or a class if the clone is expanded.

clone size,D gene,J gene,V gene,CDR3 protein
-,TRBD2,TRBJ2-2,TRBV28,CASRRTSGGARAGELFF
few,-,TRBJ2-2,TRBV19,CASSPRPTTSGELFF
-,TRBD1,TRBJ1-3,TRBV5-4,CASSKGGTSGNTIYF
-,-,TRBJ2-7,TRBV12-3/TRBV12-4,CASSLAGYEQYF
-,TRBD1,TRBJ1-3,TRBV6-5,CASSDDRGGNTIYF
-,-,TRBJ1-6,TRBV7-8,CASSLVKGNSPLHF
few,-,TRBJ1-6,TRBV4-2,CASSQDWRDNSPLHF
once,-,TRBJ1-5,TRBV10-3,CAISESLGGEQPQHF
-,TRBD1,TRBJ1-2,TRBV6-5,CASGHRGYNYGYTF
-,-,TRBJ2-5,TRBV7-9,CASSPRNQETQYF
-,TRBD1,TRBJ2-7,TRBV3-1/TRBV3-2,CASSRDRELYEQYF
-,TRBD2,TRBJ2-1,TRBV7-2,CASSLEAGLAGNNEQFF
-,-,TRBJ1-4,TRBV9,CASSVGAVPTNEKLFF
-,-,TRBJ2-7,TRBV11-2,CASSGGASTYEQYF
-,-,TRBJ1-6,TRBV5-1,CASNSGRLDSPLHF
-,-,TRBJ1-1,TRBV28,CASSLRGRNTEAFF
-,-,TRBJ2-5,TRBV4-1,CASSPRVEGQETQYF
-,-,TRBJ2-7,TRBV7-2,CASSPGQRASYEQYF
-,TRBD2,TRBJ2-1,TRBV10-3,CAIKVGPGLAAGNEQFF
-,TRBD1,TRBJ1-2,TRBV6-5,CASSYTGGGFGGYTF
-,TRBD2,TRBJ2-7,TRBV7-7,CASSAGLGAYEQYF
-,-,TRBJ1-3,TRBV11-3,CASSSLSDSGNTIYF
-,-,TRBJ1-1,TRBV5-4,CASSSRGTEAFF
few,-,TRBJ1-1,TRBV5-4,CASSLDRWNTEAFF
-,-,TRBJ2-3,TRBV29-1,CSGGLLDRGTQYF
-,TRBD1,TRBJ1-6,TRBV5-3,CARSLAYRGNSPLHF
once,TRBD1,TRBJ2-7,TRBV27,CASRPRTGYEQYF
-,TRBD1,TRBJ1-6,TRBV14,CASSQRQGPISPLHF
-,-,TRBJ1-1,TRBV21-1,CASSKSRGGNTEAFF
-,TRBD1,TRBJ1-6,TRBV30,CAWSPPGQNSNSPLHF
-,-,TRBJ1-4,TRBV4-3,CASSQQTAANEKLFF
-,-,TRBJ1-6,TRBV6-5,CASSYSWTANSPLHF
-,-,TRBJ1-1,TRBV7-8,CASSLSVYEGEAFF
few,TRBD1,TRBJ1-4,TRBV7-7,CASSPRQGPNEKLFF
-,-,TRBJ2-3,TRBV9,CASSVPRAGAYTDTQYF
-,TRBD1,TRBJ1-2,TRBV19,CASRVGTGDIYGYTF
-,-,TRBJ1-6,TRBV6-5,CAIKQGIGSPLHF
once,-,TRBJ2-5,TRBV12-3/TRBV12-4,CASKQDMEETQYF
-,TRBD2,TRBJ2-3,TRBV7-8,CASSLSAGGPADTQYF
-,TRBD1,TRBJ1-3,TRBV6-6,CASSFDRDGNTIYF
few,-,TRBJ1-5,TRBV11-1,CASSSGAVDQPQHF
-,TRBD2,TRBJ2-2,TRBV29-1,CSVDGGAGELFF
-,-,TRBJ2-2,TRBV7-3,CASSLSGANTGELFF
-,-,TRBJ1-2,TRBV7-3,CASSLGASGLGYTF
-,TRBD1,TRBJ1-5,TRBV19,CASSISGTGNQPQHF
-,TRBD1,TRBJ1-3,TRBV2,CASSPGDSFSGNTIYF
-,TRBD1,TRBJ1-3,TRBV13,CASSLFGTGDGNTIYF
-,TRBD1,TRBJ1-2,TRBV4-1,CASSHLPRQGTGARGPYGYTF
-,-,TRBJ2-4,TRBV6-2/TRBV6-3,CASSYGGTAKNIQYF
-,-,TRBJ1-1,TRBV7-8,CASSSRRGTEAFF
-,-,TRBJ1-5,TRBV7-2,CASSLAGGPFEPQHF
few,-,TRBJ2-7,TRBV4-1,CASSQDSMDSVYEQYF
-,TRBD2,TRBJ2-1,TRBV3-1/TRBV3-2,CASSQLAGGSSEQFF
-,TRBD1,TRBJ1-3,TRBV5-6,CASSFPTGSPGNTIYF
-,-,TRBJ1-1,TRBV19,CASSIYYNTEAFF
-,-,TRBJ1-2,TRBV5-6,CASSLETAPYGYTF
-,-,TRBJ1-2,TRBV29-1,CSVEWADYGYTF
-,-,TRBJ1-1,TRBV5-1,CASSPGARDTEAFF
-,TRBD1,TRBJ2-7,TRBV25-1,CASSHRGEQYF
-,-,TRBJ2-7,TRBV7-2,CASSFRGVHYEQYF